What follows are 25 T cell receptor beta chains derived from one specimen sequenced in a study of OX40 agonist ivuxolimab in advanced cancers. The method was immunoSEQ multiplex PCR; TCRdb's version includes in-frame clones alone and lacks a portion of them. The sample shows tens of thousands of clones, about 85% of them seen only once. The starting material was CD4+ or CD8+ T cells sorted from blood, obtained in a trial of the OX40 agonist ivuxolimab. The source is an adult with an advanced solid tumor such as melanoma, head and neck, liver or kidney cancer.

This clone has only one observation. The rearrangement joins TRBV6-5 to TRBJ2-3; TRBD2 agrees at 14 bases. The CDR3 extends over 15 amino acids. Germline CDR1 is MNHEY and CDR2 is SVGAGI. The V and J ends lost 7 bases and 5 bases, in that order; junction bases with no gene match: 5. CDR3 region: CASIPGLAGEDTQYF. The CDR3 bases are TGTGCCAGCATTCCGGGACTAGCGGGAGAAGATACGCAGTATTTT.

J is TRBJ1-6 and V is TRBV28; D gene uncertain. This CDR3 is built from 12 residues. Per germline, CDR1 MDHEN and CDR2 SYDVKM. The ends were cut back, 8 bases at V and 3 bases at J, with 5 bases in the middle. For the CDR3, the DNA is TGTGCCAGCGGGAACTATAATTCACCCCTCCACTTT. Translated: CASGNYNSPLHF.

By sample share, this clone is medium-sized. The CDR3 loop reads CASSLGGGLAYF. In nucleotides, the CDR3 is TGCGCCAGCAGCTTGGGAGGGGGATTGGCGTACTTC. The gene calls are TRBV5-1 and TRBJ2-7, with D tentatively TRBD1 (6 bases). The germline CDR1 and CDR2 sequences are SGHRS and YFSETQ. This CDR3 is 12 amino acids long. V lost 0 bases and J lost 12, with 13 bases in between. Full variable domain (rest looked up from reference TRBV5-1 and TRBJ2-7): KAGVTQTPRYLIKTRGQQVTLSCSPISGHRSVSWYQQTPGQGLQFLFEYFSETQRNKGNFPGRFSGRQFSNSRSEMNVSTLELGDSALYLCASSLGGGLAYFGPGTRLTVT.

This clone turned up a few times. V usage is TRBV6-4 and J usage is TRBJ2-1, with unresolved D. This CDR3 is built from 15 residues. Trimming stripped 3 bases from V and 0 bases from J, with 9 bases between. Germline V gene data show CDR1 as MRHNA and CDR2 as SNTAGT. The CDR3 loop reads CASSEEPSSYNEQFF. The CDR3 nucleotides are TGTGCCAGCAGTGAAGAACCCAGCTCCTACAATGAGCAGTTCTTC.

The V and J genes are TRBV5-5 and TRBJ2-7; no definite D call. Germline CDR1 and CDR2: SGHKS and YYEKEE (reference sequence). The germline V and J ends were trimmed by 0 bases and 2 bases, with 3 bases remaining between them. The CDR3 extends over 12 amino acids. As DNA, the CDR3 is TGTGCCAGCAGCTTGGCCCCCTACGAGCAGTACTTC. This translates into CASSLAPYEQYF.

The chain employs TRBV29-1 and TRBJ2-7, with 9 bases matching TRBD2. The trim removed 6 bases at V and 1 base at J, leaving 7 bases unmatched. CDR3 size: 14 residues. CDR1 is SQVTM, CDR2 ANQGSEA, per germline. This CDR3 is CSVALAGLSYEQYF. CDR3 DNA: TGCAGCGTGGCCCTAGCGGGGTTATCCTACGAGCAGTACTTC.

The genes are TRBV4-2 and TRBJ1-2; 7 bases agree with TRBD1. The CDR3 is made up of 13 amino acids. V shed 5 bases and J 6 bases; nucleotides not matched to a gene: 6. In germline, CDR1 is LGHNA, CDR2 YNFKEQ. The CDR3 sequence is CASSFAGGDGYTF. The DNA of the CDR3 is TGTGCCAGCAGCTTTGCAGGGGGTGATGGCTACACCTTC.

This clone was observed a handful of times. The genes are TRBV19 and TRBJ2-3, with 7 bases lining up with TRBD2. Unmatched junction bases numbered 17, after V lost 7 bases and J lost 4 bases. The CDR3 covers 17 residues. Germline V CDR1 and CDR2: LNHDA, SQIVND (reference sequence). CDR3 in DNA: TGTGCCAGTAAAGGGGAACTAATGGCGGGAGCCGCAGATACGCAGTATTTT. Translating gives CASKGELMAGAADTQYF.

V gene TRBV9 combines with J gene TRBJ1-1; D unclear. Trimming took off 4 bases at V and 10 bases at J, with 23 bases between the two ends. CDR1 is SGDLS, CDR2 YYNGEE, per germline. The CDR3 is made up of 15 amino acids. CDR3 sequence: CASSIREKGGRVAFF. CDR3 nucleotides: TGTGCCAGCAGCATCCGGGAGAAGGGCGGACGGGTAGCTTTCTTT.

Only one count was recorded for this clone. CDR3 in DNA: TGTGCCAGCAGCAAACCGGGACAGTACTTATCGAACACCGGGGAGCTGTTTTTT. The encoded protein is CASSKPGQYLSNTGELFF. V usage is TRBV7-2 and J usage is TRBJ2-2, with TRBD1 matching over 7 bases. After removal of 5 bases from V and 0 bases from J, the junction contained 12 bases not matched to a gene. Germline V gene data show CDR1 as SGHTA and CDR2 as FQGNSA. The CDR3 totals 18 residues. The full variable domain, with the rest looked up from reference TRBV7-2 and TRBJ2-2, is GAGVSQSPSNKVTEKGKDVELRCDPISGHTALYWYRQSLGQGLEFLIYFQGNSAPDKSGLPSDRFSAERTGGSVSTLTIQRTQQEDSAVYLCASSKPGQYLSNTGELFFGEGSRLTVL.

The chain is built from TRBV6-1 and TRBJ1-4; D not resolved. The V end lost 4 bases, the J end lost 0 bases, and 6 bases lay between the germline ends. The CDR3 covers 14 residues. Germline V gene sequence: CDR1 MNHNS, CDR2 SASEGT. The DNA of the CDR3 is TGTGCCAGCAGTGCCAGCCCAACTAATGAAAAACTGTTTTTT. It yields the protein CASSASPTNEKLFF.

Concerning this clone itself: A junction end diverges from the germline sequence, so it may reflect a read error. The chain couples TRBV6-6 to TRBJ2-1; the match to TRBD1 covers 9 bases. Germline V gene sequence: CDR1 MNHNY, CDR2 SVGAGI (reference sequence). The CDR3 has 14 residues. The CDR3 loop reads CAISKGQGSSEQFF. The DNA of the CDR3 is TGTGCCATCAGTAAGGGACAGGGATCAAGTGAGCAGTTCTTC.

V usage is TRBV5-1 and J usage is TRBJ2-2, with D maybe TRBD1 (5 bases). Looked up from germline, CDR1 is SGHRS and CDR2 is YFSETQ. The CDR3 is 16 amino acids. V was trimmed by 1 base and J by 2 bases, leaving 12 bases between them. The CDR3 reads CASSLIGVVNTGELFF. The CDR3 DNA reads TGCGCCAGCAGCTTGATAGGGGTGGTTAACACCGGGGAGCTGTTTTTT. Full variable domain (rest looked up from reference TRBV5-1 and TRBJ2-2): KAGVTQTPRYLIKTRGQQVTLSCSPISGHRSVSWYQQTPGQGLQFLFEYFSETQRNKGNFPGRFSGRQFSNSRSEMNVSTLELGDSALYLCASSLIGVVNTGELFFGEGSRLTVL.

CDR3 amino acids: CASRRTAYSPLHF. CDR3 in DNA: TGTGCCAGCAGACGGACAGCCTATTCACCCCTCCACTTT. J is TRBJ1-6 and V is TRBV6-6; D possibly corresponds to TRBD1 (6 bases). V lost 6 bases to trimming and J lost 8 bases, with 11 bases between them. This CDR3 region has 13 residues. CDR1 MNHNY and CDR2 SVGAGI come from the germline V gene (reference sequence).

Only a few counts were recorded for this clone. V and J are TRBV2 and TRBJ1-5; TRBD1 is a possible D gene (6 bases). This CDR3 region has 14 residues. Trimming removed 6 bases from V and 6 bases from J, with 15 bases in between. Germline CDR1 and CDR2: SNHLY and FYNNEI. The CDR3 is CASSLTGGFQPQHF. The CDR3 bases are TGTGCCAGCAGCCTAACGGGGGGCTTTCAGCCCCAGCATTTT.

The chain combines TRBV7-9 with TRBJ2-1; 9 nucleotides line up with TRBD1. The CDR3 runs to 15 residues. With 8 bases clipped from V and 8 bases from J, the junction kept 13 bases outside the gene matches. The germline V gene has CDR1 SEHNR and CDR2 FQNEAQ (reference sequence). The CDR3 region is CASGTEGQGSYEQFF. The CDR3 DNA is TGTGCCAGCGGCACCGAGGGACAGGGATCGTATGAGCAGTTCTTC. Full variable domain (remainder filled in from reference TRBV7-9 and TRBJ2-1): DTGVSQNPRHKITKRGQNVTFRCDPISEHNRLYWYRQTLGQGPEFLTYFQNEAQLEKSRLLSDRFSAERPKGSFSTLEIQRTEQGDSAMYLCASGTEGQGSYEQFFGPGTRLTVL.

For the CDR3, the DNA is TGTGCCAGTAGGGCTCGGGCAACAGATACGCAGTATTTT. This codes for CASRARATDTQYF. The rearrangement joins TRBV19 to TRBJ2-3; no clear D gene. Germline CDR1 LNHDA, CDR2 SQIVND (reference sequence). Trimming pared 6 bases from V and 3 bases from J, leaving 10 bases between. The CDR3 length is 13 residues. Together with reference TRBV19 and TRBJ2-3, the CDR3 gives the full variable domain: DGGITQSPKYLFRKEGQNVTLSCEQNLNHDAMYWYRQDPGQGLRLIYYSQIVNDFQKGDIAEGYSVSREKKESFPLTVTSAQKNPTAFYLCASRARATDTQYFGPGTRLTVL.

This chain joins TRBV28 and TRBJ2-6; D possibly matches TRBD1 or TRBD2 (5 bases each). CDR3 length: 21 residues. Germline V gene data show CDR1 as MDHEN and CDR2 as SYDVKM. The germline V and J ends were trimmed by 5 bases and 0 bases, with 26 bases remaining between them. The CDR3 DNA is TGTGCCAGCAGTGAGGGGTTGAGGAGACGCCAGTCCGCCTCTGGGGCCAACGTCCTGACTTTC. Translated, it gives CASSEGLRRRQSASGANVLTF.

The genes are TRBV7-9 and TRBJ2-3, with a possible D match to TRBD1 (5 bases). Per the germline V gene, CDR1 is SEHNR and CDR2 is FQNEAQ (reference sequence). The CDR3 length is 14 residues. Trimming left V 2 bases short and J 1 base short, with 7 bases between. The DNA of the CDR3 is TGTGCCAGCAGCTTACCAGGGCGCACAGATACGCAGTATTTT. Translated, it gives CASSLPGRTDTQYF.

J is TRBJ2-1 and V is TRBV7-2; weak D call: TRBD1 (5 bases). Trimming took off 6 bases at V and 0 bases at J, with 12 bases between the two ends. The CDR3 totals 15 residues. Germline V lookup: CDR1 SGHTA, CDR2 FQGNSA. The CDR3 here is CASSRDSSSYNEQFF. The CDR3 nucleotides are TGTGCCAGCAGTCGCGACAGTAGCTCCTACAATGAGCAGTTCTTC. Full variable domain (remainder filled in from reference TRBV7-2 and TRBJ2-1): GAGVSQSPSNKVTEKGKDVELRCDPISGHTALYWYRQSLGQGLEFLIYFQGNSAPDKSGLPSDRFSAERTGGSVSTLTIQRTQQEDSAVYLCASSRDSSSYNEQFFGPGTRLTVL.

This chain connects TRBV2 to TRBJ2-5; D ambiguous. Trimming removed 6 bases from V and 1 base from J, with 15 bases in between. CDR1 and CDR2 from the germline V gene are SNHLY and FYNNEI. The CDR3 runs 15 residues. The CDR3 region is CASRVNFLPQETQYF. The CDR3 nucleotides read TGTGCCAGCAGGGTGAATTTTCTCCCCCAAGAGACCCAGTACTTC. The variable domain in full, with the rest retrieved from reference TRBV2 and TRBJ2-5, is EPEVTQTPSHQVTQMGQEVILRCVPISNHLYFYWYRQILGQKVEFLVSFYNNEISEKSEIFDDQFSVERPDGSNFTLKIRSTKLEDSAMYFCASRVNFLPQETQYFGPGTRLLVL.

The J gene is TRBJ2-1, the V gene TRBV19; TRBD2 is a possible D gene (6 bases). Trimming removed 3 bases from V and 2 bases from J, with 14 bases in between. The CDR3 spans 16 residues. The germline V gene has CDR1 LNHDA and CDR2 SQIVND (reference sequence). CDR3 region: CASSINGGAPYNEQFF. The CDR3 DNA reads TGTGCCAGTAGTATTAACGGCGGGGCACCCTACAATGAGCAGTTCTTC.

The chain employs TRBV4-3 and TRBJ1-4; 9 bases match TRBD1. CDR1 and CDR2 (germline): LGHNA, YSLEER. This CDR3 spans 15 amino acids. The J segment lost 7 bases and the V segment lost 0 bases, leaving 3 bases of the junction unmatched. The CDR3 nucleotides are TGCGCCAGCAGCCAAGACGGGACAGGGTTTGAAAAACTGTTTTTT. It encodes CASSQDGTGFEKLFF.

As DNA, the CDR3 is TGTGCCAGCAGCTTAAGGGGGGAAGATAGCAATCAGCCCCAGCATTTT. This gives the protein CASSLRGEDSNQPQHF. The chain couples TRBV7-2 to TRBJ1-5; TRBD1 might be the D (6 bases). This CDR3 has 16 amino acids. Trimming left V 2 bases short and J 0 bases short, with 11 bases between. Germline CDR1 is SGHTA and CDR2 is FQGNSA.

The gene calls are TRBV28 and TRBJ1-3; D might be TRBD1 (6 bases). CDR3 size: 14 residues. Germline V CDR1 and CDR2: MDHEN, SYDVKM. The V and J ends lost 5 bases and 5 bases respectively, with 13 bases between them. The CDR3 region is CASSKGQTRNTIYF. CDR3 nucleotides: TGTGCCAGCAGTAAAGGACAGACGAGAAACACCATATATTTT.